These 21 T cell receptor beta chains were sequenced from one sample in a study of blood T cell repertoires in COVID-19. Here immunoSEQ multiplex PCR was the method, and the copy in TCRdb shows in-frame clones only, minus some. The sample records about 270,000 clones, more than 75% being singletons. The material sequenced was peripheral blood. The receptors derive from a man in his forties with active or convalescent COVID-19.

In regard to this clone: Other DNA sequences in this specimen translate into the identical CDR3. The chain uses TRBV9 and TRBJ1-1, with 9 bases lining up with TRBD1. The CDR3 extends over 17 amino acids. Germline V gene sequence: CDR1 SGDLS, CDR2 YYNGEE. Trimming at V came to 0 bases and at J to 9 bases, leaving 15 bases not matched to a gene. CDR3 sequence (DNA): TGTGCCAGCAGCGTAGGGCCCGGGACAGGGAAAGGTTTGAAAGCTTTCTTT. Translated: CASSVGPGTGKGLKAFF.

This sequence joins TRBV24-1 and TRBJ2-3; D gene unclear. The CDR3 contains 15 residues. The V gene lost 3 bases and the J gene lost 0 bases, with 9 bases spanning the gap. Germline values: CDR1 KGHDR, CDR2 SFDVKD. The CDR3 region has the DNA TGTGCCACCAGTGATCCCCGGTATAGCACAGATACGCAGTATTTT. It translates to CATSDPRYSTDTQYF.

This clone was observed a handful of times. In DNA form, the CDR3 reads TGTGCCAGCAGCTTGGAAACAGGTTACACTGAAGCTTTCTTT. Amino acids: CASSLETGYTEAFF. The chain employs TRBV5-4 and TRBJ1-1; D possibly corresponds to TRBD1 (5 bases). This CDR3 comprises 14 residues. Germline V gene data show CDR1 as SGHNT and CDR2 as YYREEE (reference sequence). V was shortened by 0 bases and J by 3 bases, with 9 bases between the two germline ends. Full variable domain (outside the CDR3, taken from reference TRBV5-4 and TRBJ1-1): ETGVTQSPTHLIKTRGQQVTLRCSSQSGHNTVSWYQQALGQGPQFIFQYYREEENGRGNFPPRFSGLQFPNYSSELNVNALELDDSALYLCASSLETGYTEAFFGQGTRLTVV.

This chain uses TRBV6-5 with TRBJ1-6, with a tentative D call TRBD1 (5 bases). The germline V gene has CDR1 MNHEY and CDR2 SVGAGI. Trimming took 7 bases from V and 7 from J, leaving 14 bases between them. CDR3 size: 14 residues. CDR3 in amino acids: CASNLAGENSPLHF. DNA of the CDR3: TGTGCCAGCAATCTGGCGGGGGAAAATTCACCCCTCCACTTT.

This chain links TRBV7-9 with TRBJ2-2; TRBD2 matches at 8 bases. CDR1 and CDR2 (germline): SEHNR, FQNEAQ (reference sequence). The J segment lost 0 bases and the V segment lost 4 bases, leaving 4 bases of the junction unmatched. CDR3 length equals 16 residues. Here the CDR3 DNA reads TGTGCCAGCAGCTCACGGGGGGGTACGAACACCGGGGAGCTGTTTTTT. Residues: CASSSRGGTNTGELFF. The full variable domain, in which reference TRBV7-9 and TRBJ2-2 provide the parts outside the CDR3, is DTGVSQNPRHKITKRGQNVTFRCDPISEHNRLYWYRQTLGQGPEFLTYFQNEAQLEKSRLLSDRFSAERPKGSFSTLEIQRTEQGDSAMYLCASSSRGGTNTGELFFGEGSRLTVL.

V gene TRBV19 combines with J gene TRBJ2-3, with 9 bases fitting TRBD1. This CDR3 is 15 amino acids long. The V gene's germline CDR1 is LNHDA and CDR2 SQIVND (reference sequence). Losses at the gene ends were 8 bases for V and 1 base for J; bases not matched to a gene: 7. The CDR3 spells CASSSGQGRTDTQYF. CDR3 bases: TGTGCCAGTTCATCCGGACAGGGGCGCACAGATACGCAGTATTTT.

V is TRBV9 and J is TRBJ1-4, with no clear D. Germline V gives CDR1 SGDLS, CDR2 YYNGEE. V lost 2 bases and J 4 bases, leaving 9 bases between the germline ends. This CDR3 has 14 amino acids. CDR3 protein: CASSVRGGNEKLFF. CDR3 DNA: TGTGCCAGCAGCGTGCGGGGAGGTAATGAAAAACTGTTTTTT.

The chain employs TRBV14 and TRBJ1-2, with a possible D match to TRBD1 (5 bases). V was shortened by 6 bases and J by 1 base, with 18 bases between the two germline ends. This CDR3 region has 16 residues. From germline, CDR1 is SGHDN and CDR2 FVKESK. This CDR3 is CASSPRSGNFNYGYTF. The DNA of the CDR3 is TGTGCCAGCAGTCCCCGATCAGGGAACTTTAACTATGGCTACACCTTC. Full variable domain (missing parts from reference TRBV14 and TRBJ1-2): EAGVTQFPSHSVIEKGQTVTLRCDPISGHDNLYWYRRVMGKEIKFLLHFVKESKQDESGMPNNRFLAERTGGTYSTLKVQPAELEDSGVYFCASSPRSGNFNYGYTFGSGTRLTVV.

V usage is TRBV11-1 and J usage is TRBJ2-2, with 8 nucleotides matching TRBD1. Trimming removed 1 base from V and 6 bases from J; junction bases left unmatched: 7. The germline CDR1 and CDR2 sequences are SGHAT and FQDESV (reference sequence). There are 16 residues in the CDR3. The CDR3 region has the DNA TGTGCCAGCAGCTTAGACAGGGGGAGAAAGGCCGGGGAGCTGTTTTTT. Residues: CASSLDRGRKAGELFF.

The chain employs TRBV5-1 and TRBJ1-4; TRBD1 might be the D (5 bases). Looked up from germline, CDR1 is SGHRS and CDR2 is YFSETQ. The CDR3 spans 15 residues. Trimming took 1 base from V and 7 from J, leaving 14 bases between them. In DNA form, the CDR3 reads TGCGCCAGCAGCTTGTCCTCACGGGGGGGTGAAAAACTGTTTTTT. It translates to CASSLSSRGGEKLFF.

The chain recombines TRBV19 with TRBJ2-5, with a tentative D call TRBD1 (6 bases). The CDR3 is made up of 15 amino acids. The germline V gene has CDR1 LNHDA and CDR2 SQIVND (reference sequence). Between the trimmed V and J ends, which lost 0 bases and 4 bases, there was a span of 12 bases. CDR3 sequence: CASSIEGGRAETQYF. Here the CDR3 DNA reads TGTGCCAGTAGTATAGAAGGGGGACGTGCAGAGACCCAGTACTTC.

The V and J genes are TRBV10-2 and TRBJ2-2; 14 nucleotides agree with TRBD2. J was trimmed by 1 base and V by 2 bases; bases with no gene match: 6. CDR1 WSHSY and CDR2 SAAADI come from the germline V gene. The CDR3 spans 19 residues. CDR3 region: CASSEKGLAGVENTGELFF. In nucleotides, the CDR3 is TGCGCCAGCAGTGAGAAGGGACTAGCGGGAGTCGAGAACACCGGGGAGCTGTTTTTT.

The chain recombines TRBV7-3 with TRBJ1-6; weak D call: TRBD1 (6 bases). The CDR3 length is 13 residues. The V and J ends lost 4 bases and 14 bases respectively, with 15 bases between them. Per germline, CDR1 SGHTA and CDR2 FQGTGA. CDR3 protein: CASSSQGGAALHF. The CDR3 DNA follows: TGTGCCAGCAGCTCTCAAGGGGGGGCGGCCCTCCACTTT. The variable domain in full, with the rest retrieved from reference TRBV7-3 and TRBJ1-6, is GAGVSQTPSNKVTEKGKYVELRCDPISGHTALYWYRQSLGQGPEFLIYFQGTGAADDSGLPNDRFFAVRPEGSVSTLKIQRTERGDSAVYLCASSSQGGAALHFGNGTRLTVT.

The chain links TRBV7-9 to TRBJ2-2, with D maybe TRBD2 (7 bases). Germline V CDR1 and CDR2: SEHNR, FQNEAQ (reference sequence). V lost 1 base and J 7 bases, leaving 16 bases between the germline ends. The CDR3 spans 16 residues. The CDR3 nucleotides read TGTGCCAGCAGCTTAGTCTTCGGGGGGCATGGCGGGGAGCTGTTTTTT. This translates into CASSLVFGGHGGELFF.

This chain uses TRBV28 with TRBJ1-2; the match to TRBD1 covers 7 bases. The CDR3 totals 15 residues. V lost 6 bases to trimming and J lost 2 bases; unmatched junction nucleotides: 9. CDR1 and CDR2 from the germline V gene are MDHEN and SYDVKM. CDR3 loop: CASRPPDRVNYGYTF. CDR3 bases: TGTGCCAGCAGACCGCCCGACAGGGTAAACTATGGCTACACCTTC.

This clone has more than one count but fewer than ten. The chain uses TRBV6-5 and TRBJ2-5, with 8 bases fitting TRBD2. Germline CDR1 MNHEY, CDR2 SVGAGI. The CDR3 loop spans 13 amino acids. J gave up 5 bases and V 7 bases, and 6 bases lay outside the gene matches. The CDR3 loop is CASTAGVGETQYF. CDR3 bases: TGTGCCAGCACAGCGGGGGTTGGGGAGACCCAGTACTTC.

The J gene is TRBJ2-7, the V gene TRBV19; unclear D gene. V lost 7 bases to trimming and J lost 0 bases, with 13 bases between them. This CDR3 region has 14 residues. Germline lookup yields CDR1 LNHDA and CDR2 SQIVND (reference sequence). CDR3 loop: CASTRSPSSYEQYF. Written as DNA, the CDR3 is TGTGCCAGTACCCGCAGTCCCAGCTCCTACGAGCAGTACTTC.

This chain joins TRBV2 and TRBJ2-1, with TRBD1 identical over 9 bases. CDR1 and CDR2 from the germline V gene are SNHLY and FYNNEI. Losses at the gene ends were 7 bases for V and 3 bases for J; bases not matched to a gene: 10. The CDR3 has 16 residues. The CDR3 spells CASTKRVGQGYNEQFF. In DNA, the CDR3 is TGTGCCAGCACTAAAAGGGTGGGACAGGGCTACAATGAGCAGTTCTTC.

The chain combines TRBV14 with TRBJ1-2; D remains ambiguous. The V and J ends lost 2 bases and 3 bases respectively, with 7 bases between them. Germline CDR1 reads SGHDN; CDR2 reads FVKESK. The CDR3 spans 13 residues. The CDR3 nucleotides are TGTGCCAGCAGCCAATTACTTCACTATGGCTACACCTTC. Translation gives CASSQLLHYGYTF.

The V and J genes are TRBV12-3 or TRBV12-4 and TRBJ1-4; 9 positions match TRBD1. The CDR3 runs to 13 residues. V lost 3 bases, J lost 10 bases, and 3 bases stayed unmatched. The CDR3 sequence: CASSLGQGGKLFF. For the CDR3, the DNA is TGTGCCAGCAGTTTGGGACAGGGAGGAAAACTGTTTTTT.

This chain links TRBV12-3 or TRBV12-4 with TRBJ1-1; D remains ambiguous. V lost 8 bases, J lost 5 bases, and 9 bases lay in between. The CDR3 length is 11 residues. As DNA, the CDR3 is TGTGCCAGCCACACGGGGACTGAAGCTTTCTTT. Translating it yields CASHTGTEAFF.